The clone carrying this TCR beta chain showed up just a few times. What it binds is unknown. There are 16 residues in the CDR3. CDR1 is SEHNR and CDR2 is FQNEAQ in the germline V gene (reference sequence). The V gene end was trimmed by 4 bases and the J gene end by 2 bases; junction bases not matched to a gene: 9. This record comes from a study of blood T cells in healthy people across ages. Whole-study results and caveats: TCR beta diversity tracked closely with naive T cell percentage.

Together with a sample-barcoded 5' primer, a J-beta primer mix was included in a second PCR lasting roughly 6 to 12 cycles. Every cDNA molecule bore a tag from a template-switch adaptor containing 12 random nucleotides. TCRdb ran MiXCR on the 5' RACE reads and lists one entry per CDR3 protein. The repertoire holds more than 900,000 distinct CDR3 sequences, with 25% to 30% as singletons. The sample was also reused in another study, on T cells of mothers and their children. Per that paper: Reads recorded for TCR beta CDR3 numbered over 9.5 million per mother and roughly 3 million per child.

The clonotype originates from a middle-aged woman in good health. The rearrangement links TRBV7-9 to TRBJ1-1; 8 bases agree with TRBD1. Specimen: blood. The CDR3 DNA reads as TGTGCCAGCAGCTCCCATCGGACAGGGAGTAACACTGAAGCTTTCTTT. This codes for CASSSHRTGSNTEAFF.